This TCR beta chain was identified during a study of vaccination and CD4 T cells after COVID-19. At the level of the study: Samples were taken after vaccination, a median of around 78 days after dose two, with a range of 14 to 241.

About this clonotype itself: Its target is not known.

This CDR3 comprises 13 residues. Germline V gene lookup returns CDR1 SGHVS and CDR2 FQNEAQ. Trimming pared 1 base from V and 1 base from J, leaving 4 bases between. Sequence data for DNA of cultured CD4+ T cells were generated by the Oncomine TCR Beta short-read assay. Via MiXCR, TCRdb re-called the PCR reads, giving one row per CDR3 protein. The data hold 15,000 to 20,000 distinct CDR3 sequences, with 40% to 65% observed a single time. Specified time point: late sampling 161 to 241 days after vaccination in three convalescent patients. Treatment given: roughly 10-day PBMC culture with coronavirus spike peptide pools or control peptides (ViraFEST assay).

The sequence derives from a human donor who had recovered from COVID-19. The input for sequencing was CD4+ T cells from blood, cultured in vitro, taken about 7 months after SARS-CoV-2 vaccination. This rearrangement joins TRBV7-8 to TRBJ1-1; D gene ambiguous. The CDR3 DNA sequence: TGTGCCAGCAGCTTAGAGGGGAACACTGAAGCTTTCTTT. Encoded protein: CASSLEGNTEAFF. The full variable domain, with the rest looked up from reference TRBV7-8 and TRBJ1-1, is GAGVSQSPRYKVAKRGQDVALRCDPISGHVSLFWYQQALGQGPEFLTYFQNEAQLDKSGLPSDRFFAERPEGSVSTLKIQRTQQEDSAVYLCASSLEGNTEAFFGQGTRLTVV.